One T cell receptor (beta chain) is described in this entry. Repertoires were generated with immunoSEQ multiplex PCR, while TCRdb's copy carries only in-frame clones and drops some. The sample holds approximately 280,000 clones, 90% seen once. The entry originates in a study of blood T cell repertoires in COVID-19. Per germline, CDR1 LNHNV and CDR2 YYDKDF (reference sequence). The CDR3 has 16 amino acids. Trimming took 0 bases from V and 2 from J; bases not matched to a gene: 2. The source material was peripheral blood. The chain employs TRBV15 and TRBJ2-3; 10 bases match TRBD2. The TCR originated in a woman in her 30s with COVID-19, enrolled during active disease. CDR3 amino acids: CATSRELAGNTDTQYF. The CDR3 coding sequence is TGTGCCACCAGCAGAGAACTAGCGGGAAACACAGATACGCAGTATTTT.